This T cell receptor beta chain was obtained from a study of shared T cell receptors in the human thymus. Germline V gene data show CDR1 as SGDLS and CDR2 as YYNGEE. With 5 bases clipped from V and 9 bases from J, the junction kept 14 bases outside the gene matches. The CDR3 covers 15 residues. Data came from immunoSEQ multiplex PCR; TCRdb stores just in-frame clones and leaves some out. The repertoire holds some 700,000 clones, with approximately 90% as singletons. The same specimen was also included in a second study, on human thymus T cells. That report notes: Having surgery to correct congenital heart defects, healthy Finnish infants acted as the donors. Resections obtained during corrective heart surgery supplied the thymus tissue. Blood and thymic repertoires both appeared biased in V and J gene usage. Highly overlapping thymic repertoires in unrelated individuals were reported by related research.

The gene calls are TRBV9 and TRBJ2-1; 7 nucleotides line up with TRBD2. The sequence derives from a boy younger than two with a congenital heart defect. Sequenced: thymocytes. The CDR3 DNA follows: TGTGCCAGCAGGGGCGGGAGAGGGGCTAGTGGTGAGCAGTTCTTC. It yields the protein CASRGGRGASGEQFF.